Following are 4 T cell receptor beta chains from one sample sequenced in a study of blood T cells in healthy people across ages. Using a J-beta primer mix together with a sample-barcoded 5' primer, a second PCR was run for roughly 6 to 12 cycles. TCRdb re-called the 5' RACE reads with MiXCR, one entry per CDR3 protein. Of roughly 1,500,000 distinct CDR3 sequences in the sample, 42% are singletons; the top ten hold 7.9%. Input material: blood. The receptors come from a woman between 18 and 30 years old in good health.

This chain links TRBV2 with TRBJ1-2; the match to TRBD1 covers 7 bases. The CDR3 has 15 amino acids. Germline trimming cut 4 bases from V and 6 bases from J; bases unmatched to any gene: 11. The germline V gene encodes CDR1 SNHLY and CDR2 FYNNEI. The CDR3 here is CASSVRGGATDGYTF. CDR3 bases: TGTGCCAGCAGTGTTCGAGGGGGCGCGACCGATGGCTACACCTTC.

This clonotype showed up just a few times. The chain uses TRBV10-3 and TRBJ2-3; 11 positions agree with TRBD2. Germline trimming cut 4 bases from V and 8 bases from J; bases unmatched to any gene: 11. This CDR3 spans 16 amino acids. Per germline, CDR1 ENHRY and CDR2 SYGVKD. The CDR3 DNA is TGTGCCATCAGTGTCCCTAGCGGGGGGACCGTCGGTACGCAGTATTTT. It yields the protein CAISVPSGGTVGTQYF.

This clonotype has only a few counts. This chain links TRBV6-2 or TRBV6-3 with TRBJ2-7; TRBD2 might be the D (5 bases). Germline V lookup: CDR1 MNHEY, CDR2 SVGEGT. This CDR3 spans 15 amino acids. Trimming took 2 bases from V and 2 from J, leaving 13 bases between them. CDR3: CASSYGQRSPYEQYF. CDR3 nucleotide sequence: TGTGCCAGCAGTTACGGGCAGCGGAGCCCCTACGAGCAGTACTTC.

The chain recombines TRBV20-1 with TRBJ2-5; D gene unclear. This CDR3 contains 15 residues. CDR1 and CDR2 from the germline V gene are DFQATT and SNEGSKA (reference sequence). Trimming shortened V by 0 bases and J by 5 bases, and 16 bases separated the two germline ends. CDR3 loop: CSAREGLVNTETQYF. CDR3 coding DNA: TGCAGTGCTAGAGAAGGGCTAGTCAACACCGAGACCCAGTACTTC.